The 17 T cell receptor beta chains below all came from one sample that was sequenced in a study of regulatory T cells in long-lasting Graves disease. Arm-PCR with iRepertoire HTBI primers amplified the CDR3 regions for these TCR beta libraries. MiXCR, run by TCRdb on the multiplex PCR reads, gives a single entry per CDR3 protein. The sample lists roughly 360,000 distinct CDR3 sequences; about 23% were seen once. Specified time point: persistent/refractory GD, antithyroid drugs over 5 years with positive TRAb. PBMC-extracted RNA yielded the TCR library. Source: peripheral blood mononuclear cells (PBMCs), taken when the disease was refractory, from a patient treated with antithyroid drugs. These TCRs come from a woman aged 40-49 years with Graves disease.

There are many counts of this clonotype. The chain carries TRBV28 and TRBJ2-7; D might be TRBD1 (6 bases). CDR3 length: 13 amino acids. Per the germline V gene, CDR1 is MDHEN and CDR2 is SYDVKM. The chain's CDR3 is CGVAFRRGYEQYF. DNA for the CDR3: TGTGGAGTAGCGTTTCGAAGGGGGTACGAGCAGTACTTC.

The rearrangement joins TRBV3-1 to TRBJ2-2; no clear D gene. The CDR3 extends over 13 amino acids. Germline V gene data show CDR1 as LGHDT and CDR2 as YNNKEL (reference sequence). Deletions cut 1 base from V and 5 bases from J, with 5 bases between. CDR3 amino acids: CASSQVKTGELFF. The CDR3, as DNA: TGTGCCAGCAGCCAAGTGAAGACCGGGGAGCTGTTTTTT.

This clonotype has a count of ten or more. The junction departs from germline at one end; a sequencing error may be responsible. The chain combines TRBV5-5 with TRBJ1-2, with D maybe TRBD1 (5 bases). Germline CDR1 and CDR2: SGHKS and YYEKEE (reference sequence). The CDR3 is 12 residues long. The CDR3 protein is CASSPGHDGYTF. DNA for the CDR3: TGCGCCAGCAGCCCTGGACACGATGGCTACACCTTC.

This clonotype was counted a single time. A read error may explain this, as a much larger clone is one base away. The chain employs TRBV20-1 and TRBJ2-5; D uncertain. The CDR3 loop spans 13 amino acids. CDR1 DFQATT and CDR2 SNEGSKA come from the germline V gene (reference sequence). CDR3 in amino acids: CSALPRYQGTQYF. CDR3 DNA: TGCAGTGCCCTACCTAGGTACCAAGGGACCCAGTACTTC.

The CDR3 here is CSAPDSSYEQYF. CDR3 DNA sequence: TGCAGTGCTCCGGACAGCTCCTACGAGCAGTACTTC. The chain couples TRBV20-1 to TRBJ2-7; weak D call: TRBD1 (6 bases). The CDR3 extends over 12 amino acids. Germline CDR1 and CDR2: DFQATT and SNEGSKA (reference sequence). Trimming took off 5 bases at V and 0 bases at J, with 8 bases between the two ends.

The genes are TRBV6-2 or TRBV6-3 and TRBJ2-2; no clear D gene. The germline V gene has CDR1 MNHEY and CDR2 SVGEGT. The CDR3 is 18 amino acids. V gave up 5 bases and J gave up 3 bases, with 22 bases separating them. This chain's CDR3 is CASSHVYRVPGYTGELFF. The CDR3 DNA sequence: TGTGCCAGCAGTCATGTATACCGGGTCCCTGGGTACACCGGGGAGCTGTTTTTT.

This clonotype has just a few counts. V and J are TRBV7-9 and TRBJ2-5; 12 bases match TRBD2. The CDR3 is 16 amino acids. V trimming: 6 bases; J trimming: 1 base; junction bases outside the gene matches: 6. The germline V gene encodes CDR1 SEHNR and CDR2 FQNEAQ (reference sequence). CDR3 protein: CASRPGLAGTQETQYF. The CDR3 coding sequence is TGTGCCAGCAGACCCGGACTAGCGGGAACCCAAGAGACCCAGTACTTC.

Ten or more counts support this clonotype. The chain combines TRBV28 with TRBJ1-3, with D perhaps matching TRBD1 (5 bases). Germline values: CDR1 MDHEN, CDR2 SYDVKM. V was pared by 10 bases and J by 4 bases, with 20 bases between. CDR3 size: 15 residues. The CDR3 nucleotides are TGTGCCACCGGGAATACAGGTTTTTCAGGAAACACCATATATTTT. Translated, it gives CATGNTGFSGNTIYF.

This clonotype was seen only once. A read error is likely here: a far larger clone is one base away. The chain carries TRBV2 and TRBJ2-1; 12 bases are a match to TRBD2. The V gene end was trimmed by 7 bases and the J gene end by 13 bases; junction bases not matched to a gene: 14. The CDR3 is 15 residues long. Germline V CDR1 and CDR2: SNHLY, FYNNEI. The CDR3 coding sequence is TGTGCCAGCATCCCCCTAGCGGGAGGGTGGGAGACCCAGTTCTTC. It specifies CASIPLAGGWETQFF.

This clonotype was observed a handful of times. CDR3 amino acids: CASSGGTGGARGYTF. CDR3 nucleotide sequence: TGCGCCAGCAGCGGTGGGACAGGGGGCGCCCGGGGCTACACCTTC. This chain connects TRBV5-1 to TRBJ1-2; 12 positions agree with TRBD1. The CDR3 covers 15 residues. The V and J ends lost 4 bases and 8 bases, in that order; junction bases with no gene match: 9. Germline V gene sequence: CDR1 SGHRS, CDR2 YFSETQ.

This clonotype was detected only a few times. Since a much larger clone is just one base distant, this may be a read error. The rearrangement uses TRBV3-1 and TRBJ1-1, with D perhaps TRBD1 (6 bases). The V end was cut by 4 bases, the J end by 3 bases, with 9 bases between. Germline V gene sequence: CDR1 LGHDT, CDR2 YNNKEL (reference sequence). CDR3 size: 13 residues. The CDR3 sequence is CASSPNRDTEAFF. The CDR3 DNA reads TGTGCCAGCAGCCCCAACAGGGACACTGAAGCTTTCTTT.

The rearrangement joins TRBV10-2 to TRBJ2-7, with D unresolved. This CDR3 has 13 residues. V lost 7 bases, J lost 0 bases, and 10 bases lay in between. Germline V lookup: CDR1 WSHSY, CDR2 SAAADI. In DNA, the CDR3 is TGCGCCAGCAAGGGTATTAGCTCCTACGAGCAGTACTTC. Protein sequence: CASKGISSYEQYF.

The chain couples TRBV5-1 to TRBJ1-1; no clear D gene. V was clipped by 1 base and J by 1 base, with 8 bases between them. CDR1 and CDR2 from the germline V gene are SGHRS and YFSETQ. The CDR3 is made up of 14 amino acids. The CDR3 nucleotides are TGCGCCAGCAGCTTGAACGCAGGGAACACTGAAGCTTTCTTT. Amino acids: CASSLNAGNTEAFF.

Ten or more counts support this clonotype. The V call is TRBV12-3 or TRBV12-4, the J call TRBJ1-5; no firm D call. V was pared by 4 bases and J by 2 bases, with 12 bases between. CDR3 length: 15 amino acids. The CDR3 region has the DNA TGTGCCAGCAGTTCGCAACTAGGAGGCAATCAGCCCCAGCATTTT. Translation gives CASSSQLGGNQPQHF.

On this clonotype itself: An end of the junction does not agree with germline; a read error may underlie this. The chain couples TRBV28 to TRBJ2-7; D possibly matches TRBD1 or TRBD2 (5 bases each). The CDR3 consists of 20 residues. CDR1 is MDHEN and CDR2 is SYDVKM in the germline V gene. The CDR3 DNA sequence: TGCGCCAGCAGCCAAGATAGGCCCCAGACTCGAGGGGCCTGGTCCTACGAGCAGTACTTC. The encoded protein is CASSQDRPQTRGAWSYEQYF. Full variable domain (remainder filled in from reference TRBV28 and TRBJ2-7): DVKVTQSSRYLVKRTGEKVFLECVQDMDHENMFWYRQDPGLGLRLIYFSYDVKMKEKGDIPEGYSVSREKKERFSLILESASTNQTSMYLCASSQDRPQTRGAWSYEQYFGPGTRLTVT.

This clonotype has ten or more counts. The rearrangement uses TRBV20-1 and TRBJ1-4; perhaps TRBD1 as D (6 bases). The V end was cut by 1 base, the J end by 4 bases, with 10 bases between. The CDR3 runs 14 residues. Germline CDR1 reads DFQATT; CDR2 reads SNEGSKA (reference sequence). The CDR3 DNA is TGCAGTGCTAGAGGGACAGCTGATAATGAAAAACTGTTTTTT. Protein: CSARGTADNEKLFF.

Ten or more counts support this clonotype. The CDR3 sequence: CASTVGTGGNIQYF. CDR3 nucleotide sequence: TGTGCCAGCACCGTCGGGACAGGGGGAAACATTCAGTACTTC. The rearrangement uses TRBV28 and TRBJ2-4; TRBD1 aligns across 11 bases. This CDR3 contains 14 residues. CDR1 MDHEN and CDR2 SYDVKM come from the germline V gene. V lost 7 bases and J lost 6; bases outside the gene matches: 5.